Reported below is one T cell receptor beta chain. The antigen is not known. The method was immunoSEQ multiplex PCR; TCRdb's version includes in-frame clones alone and lacks a portion of them. This sample yields tens of thousands of clones, of which approximately 93% are seen a single time; roughly 1.4% belongs to the top ten. The data originate from a study of cytomegalovirus exposure and HLA in healthy donors. The wider study: The 90 to 150 validation repertoires and the roughly 690 first-cohort repertoires shared a platform, a later analysis reported. General observations from the study: Many donors shared some public TCRs, even though most TCR sequences were rare.

Germline loops: CDR1 LNHDA, CDR2 SQIVND (reference sequence). With V trimmed by 5 bases and J by 5 bases, 5 bases remained unmatched. The CDR3 contains 13 residues. The source of this sequence is a man in his late teens or twenties in good health and CMV-seropositive. The chain combines TRBV19 with TRBJ1-1; 7 nucleotides line up with TRBD1. The sequenced sample was PBMCs. In nucleotides, the CDR3 is TGTGCCAGTAGTGCGACAGGGCGTACTGAAGCTTTCTTT. This translates into CASSATGRTEAFF.